The sequence of this T cell receptor (beta chain) was determined in a study of blood T cell repertoires in COVID-19. The wider study: The United States, Italy and Spain provided the acute and convalescent COVID-19 samples.

In the authors' methods: Estimated nucleated cell counts came from reference gene primer amplification. TCRdb's table, derived via immunoSEQ multiplex PCR, lists solely in-frame clones and lacks some. That table is the source of V, J and clone size, and D and trimming were worked out from the DNA. The sample shows 400,000 to 550,000 clones, roughly nine tenths of them seen only once. The germline V gene has CDR1 SGHDN and CDR2 FVKESK. The CDR3 totals 16 residues. V was clipped by 4 bases and J by 3 bases, with 16 bases between them. Recruits, aged roughly 18 to 89 years, lived in 24 US areas. Categorization into cohorts depended on clinical history that participants reported.

The V gene is TRBV14, the J gene TRBJ2-1, with TRBD1 as a possible D gene (7 bases). Specimen: PBMCs or T cells enriched from blood (not recorded which). The sequence was collected from a woman aged 18-35 years with acute COVID-19. CDR3 amino acids: CASSLVSGGLYNEQFF. CDR3 coding DNA: TGTGCCAGCAGCCTAGTCTCAGGGGGACTCTACAATGAGCAGTTCTTC.